The clone carrying this T cell receptor beta chain has more than one count but fewer than ten. This sample is part of a study of T-cell memory formation after mild COVID-19. Germline V gene data show CDR1 as SGHVS and CDR2 as FNYEAQ. There are 15 residues in the CDR3. V dropped 5 bases and J dropped 3; count of bases not matched to a gene: 9. TCRdb processed the 5' RACE reads anew with MiXCR; each CDR3 protein has one entry. The sample has 300,000 to 400,000 distinct CDR3 sequences, 28% seen once. The sample consisted of PBMCs or a T cell subset sorted from them (not recorded which). The receptor comes from an adult woman who had mild COVID-19 (a few samples of this study predate the infection). Cell type and time point are not known. This chain links TRBV7-6 with TRBJ2-7; TRBD1 matches 8 bases. In DNA form, the CDR3 reads TGTGCCAGCAGCCCCGGGACAGGTCACCTCTACGAGCAGTACTTC. The encoded protein is CASSPGTGHLYEQYF.